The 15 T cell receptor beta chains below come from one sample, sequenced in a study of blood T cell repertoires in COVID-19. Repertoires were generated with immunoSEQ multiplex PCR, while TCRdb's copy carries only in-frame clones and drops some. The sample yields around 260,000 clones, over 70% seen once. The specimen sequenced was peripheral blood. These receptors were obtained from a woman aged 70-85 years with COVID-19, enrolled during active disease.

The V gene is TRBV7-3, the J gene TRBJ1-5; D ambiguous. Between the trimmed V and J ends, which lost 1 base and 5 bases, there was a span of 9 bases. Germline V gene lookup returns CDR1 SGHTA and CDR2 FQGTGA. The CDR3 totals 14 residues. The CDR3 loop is CASSLMNRDQPQHF. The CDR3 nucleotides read TGTGCCAGCAGCTTAATGAACAGAGATCAGCCCCAGCATTTT.

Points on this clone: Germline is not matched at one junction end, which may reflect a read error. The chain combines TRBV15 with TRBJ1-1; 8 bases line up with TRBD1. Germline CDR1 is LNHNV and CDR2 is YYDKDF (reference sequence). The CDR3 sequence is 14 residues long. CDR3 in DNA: TGTGCCACCAGCAGAGCGGACAGGGCAGCCGTGACAAGCTTT. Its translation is CATSRADRAAVTSF.

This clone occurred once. Here the CDR3 reads CASSQERGANYGYTF. The CDR3, as DNA: TGCGCCAGCAGCCAAGAGCGCGGGGCGAACTATGGCTACACCTTC. This chain connects TRBV4-1 to TRBJ1-2; tentatively, D is TRBD1 (5 bases). The CDR3 is 15 residues long. V was pared by 0 bases and J by 2 bases, with 10 bases between. Germline CDR1 and CDR2: MGHRA and YSYEKL.

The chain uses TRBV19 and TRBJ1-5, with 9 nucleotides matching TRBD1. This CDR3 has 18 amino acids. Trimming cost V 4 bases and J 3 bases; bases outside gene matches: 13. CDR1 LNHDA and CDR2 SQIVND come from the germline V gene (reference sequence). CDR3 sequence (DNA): TGTGCCAGTAGTACATATACACTCGGGACAGGGAACAATCAGCCCCAGCATTTT. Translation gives CASSTYTLGTGNNQPQHF.

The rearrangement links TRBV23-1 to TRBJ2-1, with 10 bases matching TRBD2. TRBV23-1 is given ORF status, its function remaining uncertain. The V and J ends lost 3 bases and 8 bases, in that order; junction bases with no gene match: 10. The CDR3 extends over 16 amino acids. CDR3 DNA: TGCGCCAGCAGTCATCCGATAGCGGGAGGTATAGATGAGCAGTTCTTC. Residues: CASSHPIAGGIDEQFF.

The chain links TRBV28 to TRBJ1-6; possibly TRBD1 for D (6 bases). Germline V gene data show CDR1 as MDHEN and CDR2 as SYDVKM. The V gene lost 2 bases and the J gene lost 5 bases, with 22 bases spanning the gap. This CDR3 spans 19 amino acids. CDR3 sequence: CASSLGAIFGQPNNSPLHF. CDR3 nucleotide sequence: TGTGCCAGCAGTTTAGGAGCTATCTTTGGACAGCCTAATAATTCACCCCTCCACTTT.

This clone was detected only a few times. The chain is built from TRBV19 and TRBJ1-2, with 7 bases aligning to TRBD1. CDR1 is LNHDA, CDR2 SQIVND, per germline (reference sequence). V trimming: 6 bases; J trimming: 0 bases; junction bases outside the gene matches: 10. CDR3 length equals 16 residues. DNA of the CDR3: TGTGCCAGTAGCACAAGGGGGACAGCCCCTAACTATGGCTACACCTTC. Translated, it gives CASSTRGTAPNYGYTF.

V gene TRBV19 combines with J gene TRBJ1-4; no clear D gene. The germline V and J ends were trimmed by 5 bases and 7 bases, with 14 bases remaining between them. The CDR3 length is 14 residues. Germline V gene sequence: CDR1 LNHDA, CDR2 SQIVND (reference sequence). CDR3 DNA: TGTGCCAGTAGTTCGGTAGCGGTCCGTGAAAAACTGTTTTTT. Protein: CASSSVAVREKLFF.

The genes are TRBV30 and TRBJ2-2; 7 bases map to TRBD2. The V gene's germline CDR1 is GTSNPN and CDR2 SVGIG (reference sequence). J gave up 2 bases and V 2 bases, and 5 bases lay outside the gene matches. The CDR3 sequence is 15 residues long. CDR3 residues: CAWSRGGSNTGELFF. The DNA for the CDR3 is TGTGCCTGGAGTAGGGGCGGGAGTAACACCGGGGAGCTGTTTTTT. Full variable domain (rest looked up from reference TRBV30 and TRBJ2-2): SQTIHQWPATLVQPVGSPLSLECTVEGTSNPNLYWYRQAAGRGLQLLFYSVGIGQISSEVPQNLSASRPQDRQFILSSKKLLLSDSGFYLCAWSRGGSNTGELFFGEGSRLTVL.

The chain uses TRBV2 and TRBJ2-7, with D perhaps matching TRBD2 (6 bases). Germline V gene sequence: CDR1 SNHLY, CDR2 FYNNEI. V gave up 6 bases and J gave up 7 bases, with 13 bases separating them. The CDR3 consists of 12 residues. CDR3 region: CASRTSSGEQYF. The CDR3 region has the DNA TGTGCCAGCAGAACTAGCTCGGGGGAGCAGTACTTC.

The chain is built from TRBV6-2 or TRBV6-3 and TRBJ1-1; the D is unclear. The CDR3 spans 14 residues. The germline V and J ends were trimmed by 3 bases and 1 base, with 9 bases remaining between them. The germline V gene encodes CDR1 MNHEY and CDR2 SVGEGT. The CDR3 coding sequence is TGTGCCAGCAGTTATCAGCGGGCGAACACTGAAGCTTTCTTT. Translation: CASSYQRANTEAFF.

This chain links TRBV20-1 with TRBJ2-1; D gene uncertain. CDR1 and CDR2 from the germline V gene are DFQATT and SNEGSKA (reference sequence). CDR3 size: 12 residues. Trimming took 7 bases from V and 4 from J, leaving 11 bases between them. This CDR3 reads CSVSGEYNEQFF. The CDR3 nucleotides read TGCAGTGTTAGTGGCGAATACAATGAGCAGTTCTTC.

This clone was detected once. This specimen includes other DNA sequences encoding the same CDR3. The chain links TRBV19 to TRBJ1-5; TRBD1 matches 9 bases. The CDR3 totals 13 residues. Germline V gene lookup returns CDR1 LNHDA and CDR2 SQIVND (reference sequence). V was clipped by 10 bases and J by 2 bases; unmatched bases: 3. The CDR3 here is CATRDRGNQPQHF. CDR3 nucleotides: TGTGCCACGAGGGACAGGGGCAATCAGCCCCAGCATTTT. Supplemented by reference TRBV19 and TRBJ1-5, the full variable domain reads DGGITQSPKYLFRKEGQNVTLSCEQNLNHDAMYWYRQDPGQGLRLIYYSQIVNDFQKGDIAEGYSVSREKKESFPLTVTSAQKNPTAFYLCATRDRGNQPQHFGDGTRLSIL.

The CDR3 is CASNSGQGSYNEQFF. CDR3 sequence (DNA): TGTGCCAGTAATTCGGGACAGGGTTCCTACAATGAGCAGTTCTTC. The V and J genes are TRBV19 and TRBJ2-1, with TRBD1 matching over 9 bases. CDR3 length: 15 residues. V shed 7 bases, J shed 1 base, and the junction held 5 bases outside the gene matches. The germline V gene has CDR1 LNHDA and CDR2 SQIVND (reference sequence).

The chain's CDR3 is CASGPSTNEKLFF. The CDR3 DNA reads as TGTGCCAGCGGGCCTTCAACTAATGAAAAACTGTTTTTT. J is TRBJ1-4 and V is TRBV12-3 or TRBV12-4, with unresolved D. The CDR3 spans 13 residues. Trimming removed 8 bases from V and 0 bases from J, with 7 bases in between.